A selection of T cell receptor beta chains follows, all from one sample in a study of shared clonotypes between healthy human individuals. Generated by immunoSEQ multiplex PCR, the TCRdb table keeps only in-frame clones and is missing some. The table lists over 2 million clones, around 90% of them singletons. The specimen sequenced was naive CD4+ T cells from PBMCs. Source of these receptors: a man aged 18-30 years in good health. Some clones in this sample may be carry-over from other donors' samples. CDR3s include the opening cysteine and the closing phenylalanine or tryptophan. The D gene is left open where the match is weak. Size tells how often a clone was seen (once, few, many) or the class of an expanded clone, and some rows leave it out.

. TRBJ2-7 . TRBV6-6 CASRYRDSGEQYF TGTGCCAGCAGGTACAGGGACTCCGGCGAGCAGTACTTC
. TRBJ2-3 . TRBV7-2 CASSPGRLGTDTQYF TGTGCCAGCAGCCCCGGGAGACTGGGAACAGATACGCAGTATTTT
. TRBJ2-2 . TRBV19 CASRTLRNGELFF TGTGCCAGTAGAACTCTTCGCAACGGGGAGCTGTTTTTT
. TRBJ2-7 . TRBV5-6 CASSLTPREQYF TGTGCCAGCAGCTTGACCCCTCGAGAGCAGTACTTC
. TRBJ2-1 . TRBV12-5 CASGRTGNEQFF TGTGCTAGTGGGCGGACTGGAAATGAGCAGTTCTTC
. TRBJ2-7 TRBD1 TRBV5-1 CASSLVGTGITYEQYF TGCGCCAGCAGCTTGGTAGGGACAGGTATCACCTACGAGCAGTACTTC
once TRBJ1-2 TRBD1 TRBV30 CAWSVGQGYYGYTF TGTGCCTGGAGTGTGGGACAGGGATACTATGGCTACACCTTC
. TRBJ1-2 TRBD1 TRBV4-3 CASSQDGTGIYGYTF TGCGCCAGCAGCCAAGATGGGACAGGGATCTATGGCTACACCTTC
. TRBJ1-4 . TRBV7-2 CASSLRVGEKLFF TGTGCCAGCAGCTTGCGGGTCGGCGAAAAACTGTTTTTT
. TRBJ1-4 . TRBV27 CASSPNANPEKLFF TGTGCCAGCAGCCCCAACGCCAACCCGGAAAAACTGTTTTTT
once TRBJ2-7 . TRBV2 CASDFFRGVRQYF TGTGCCAGCGATTTTTTCAGGGGGGTACGGCAGTACTTC
. TRBJ1-2 . TRBV28 CASRTPGRTLGYTF TGTGCCAGCCGGACACCGGGACGGACCCTAGGCTACACCTTC
. TRBJ1-1 TRBD1 TRBV7-3 CASSLGSGTGNTEAFF TGTGCCAGCAGCTTAGGGTCTGGGACAGGGAACACTGAAGCTTTCTTT
. TRBJ1-2 . TRBV5-4 CASSRPEGPYGYTF TGTGCCAGCAGCCGCCCGGAAGGGCCCTATGGCTACACCTTC
. TRBJ1-2 . TRBV28 CASSFRGGNGYTF TGTGCCAGCAGTTTTAGGGGAGGGAATGGCTACACCTTC
. TRBJ2-1 . TRBV6-5 CASSYDSGVLYNEQFF TGTGCCAGCAGTTACGATAGCGGAGTTCTCTACAATGAGCAGTTCTTC
. TRBJ1-3 . TRBV2 CASSEAIYGTIYF TGTGCCAGCAGTGAGGCAATATACGGCACCATATATTTT
. TRBJ1-2 TRBD1 TRBV6-5 CASSLQGGYGYTF TGTGCCAGCAGTTTACAGGGGGGCTATGGCTACACCTTC
. TRBJ1-4 . TRBV9 CASSVRASREEKLFF TGTGCCAGCAGCGTAAGGGCGAGTAGGGAAGAAAAACTGTTTTTT
. TRBJ2-7 . TRBV7-6 CASRSTGPLGEQYF TGTGCCAGCAGATCAACAGGTCCGCTGGGCGAGCAGTACTTC
. TRBJ1-5 TRBD1 TRBV7-2 CASSGTGYSNQPQHF TGTGCCAGCAGCGGGACAGGGTATAGCAATCAGCCCCAGCATTTT
. TRBJ1-5 TRBD1 TRBV15 CATSRPDRGNQPQHF TGTGCCACCAGCAGACCCGACAGGGGCAATCAGCCCCAGCATTTT
once TRBJ2-2 . TRBV9 CASSKGGAPRTGELFF TGTGCCAGCAGCAAAGGGGGGGCCCCGAGGACCGGGGAGCTGTTTTTT
. TRBJ1-6 TRBD1 TRBV7-9 CASSLTGDVSPLHF TGTGCCAGCAGCTTAACAGGGGACGTTTCACCCCTCCACTTT
. TRBJ1-4 . TRBV5-1 CASSLVQGTNEKLFF TGCGCCAGCAGCTTGGTGCAGGGCACTAATGAAAAACTGTTTTTT
. TRBJ2-1 . TRBV7-9 CASSALPRTGKQFF TGTGCCAGCAGCGCCCTTCCTCGGACGGGAAAGCAGTTCTTC
. TRBJ2-1 TRBD1 TRBV2 CASKGDRGYNEQFF TGTGCCAGCAAGGGGGACAGAGGATACAATGAGCAGTTCTTC
. TRBJ2-3 TRBD1 TRBV7-3 CASSLTAQGASTDTQYF TGTGCCAGCAGCTTAACAGCTCAGGGGGCCAGCACAGATACGCAGTATTTT
. TRBJ2-3 . TRBV6-6 CASSYAGLSTDTQYF TGTGCCAGCAGTTACGCGGGGCTGAGCACAGATACGCAGTATTTT
. TRBJ2-5 . TRBV6-5 CASSFRGPEKETQYF TGTGCCAGCAGTTTCCGGGGACCTGAGAAAGAGACCCAGTACTTC
. TRBJ2-3 . TRBV25-1 CASSAPGTADTQYF TGTGCCAGCAGTGCGCCGGGCACAGCAGATACGCAGTATTTT
. TRBJ2-3 . TRBV7-2 CASSLGFSGYPSTDTQYF TGTGCCAGCAGCTTAGGGTTTAGCGGCTACCCTAGCACAGATACGCAGTATTTT
. TRBJ1-3 TRBD1 TRBV5-1 CASSLRTGTGNTIYF TGCGCCAGCAGCTTACGGACAGGGACTGGAAACACCATATATTTT
. TRBJ2-3 TRBD1 TRBV5-1 CASRTGLTDTQYF TGCGCCAGCCGGACAGGACTCACAGATACGCAGTATTTT
. TRBJ2-1 . TRBV19 CASSVERTDYNEQFF TGTGCCAGTAGTGTCGAGCGGACAGATTACAATGAGCAGTTCTTC
. TRBJ1-5 TRBD1 TRBV30 CAWATGGNQPQHF TGTGCCTGGGCCACAGGGGGCAATCAGCCCCAGCATTTT
. TRBJ2-7 TRBD2 TRBV27 CASSSRTSGRYYEQYF TGTGCCAGCAGTAGCCGGACTAGCGGGAGGTACTACGAGCAGTACTTC
. TRBJ1-1 . TRBV2 CASRATDRYTEAFF TGTGCCAGCAGAGCTACCGACAGGTACACTGAAGCTTTCTTT
. TRBJ1-1 . TRBV30 CAFLQGEAFF TGTGCCTTCCTACAGGGTGAAGCTTTCTTT
once TRBJ1-4 . TRBV11-2 CASSLVRNEKLFF TGTGCCAGCAGCTTGGTCAGGAATGAAAAACTGTTTTTT
once TRBJ2-1 TRBD1 TRBV10-2 CASLAQGALFEQFF TGCGCCAGCCTGGCACAGGGGGCCCTTTTTGAGCAGTTCTTC
. TRBJ2-1 TRBD2 TRBV5-1 CASSLRVVAGVTYNEQFF TGCGCCAGCAGCTTGAGGGTAGTCGCGGGAGTTACCTACAATGAGCAGTTCTTC
. TRBJ1-5 . TRBV9 CASGRLGGVNQPQHF TGTGCCAGCGGAAGATTGGGGGGGGTCAATCAGCCCCAGCATTTT
. TRBJ1-1 . TRBV10-3 CAIRQNTEAFF TGTGCCATCAGGCAAAACACTGAAGCTTTCTTT
. TRBJ2-1 TRBD2 TRBV9 CASSAEGLAGQEQFF TGTGCCAGCAGCGCCGAGGGACTAGCGGGCCAAGAGCAGTTCTTC